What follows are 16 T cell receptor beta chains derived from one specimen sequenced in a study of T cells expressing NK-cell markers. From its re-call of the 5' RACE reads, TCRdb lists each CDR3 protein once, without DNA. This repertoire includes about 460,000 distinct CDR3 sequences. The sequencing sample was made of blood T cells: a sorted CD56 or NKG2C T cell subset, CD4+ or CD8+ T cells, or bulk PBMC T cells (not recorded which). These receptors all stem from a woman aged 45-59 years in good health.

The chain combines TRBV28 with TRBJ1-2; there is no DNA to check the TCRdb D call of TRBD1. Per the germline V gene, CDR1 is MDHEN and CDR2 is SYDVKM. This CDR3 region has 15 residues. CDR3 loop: CASSSSGQSNYGYTF.

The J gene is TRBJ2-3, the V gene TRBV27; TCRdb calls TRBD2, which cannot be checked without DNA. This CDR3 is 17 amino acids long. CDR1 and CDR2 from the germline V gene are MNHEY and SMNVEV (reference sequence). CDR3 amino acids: CATSLLAGRRGTDTQYF.

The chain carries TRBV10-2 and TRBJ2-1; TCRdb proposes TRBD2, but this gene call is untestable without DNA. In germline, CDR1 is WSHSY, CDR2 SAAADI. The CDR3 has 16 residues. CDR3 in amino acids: CASGGLAGLSYNEQFF.

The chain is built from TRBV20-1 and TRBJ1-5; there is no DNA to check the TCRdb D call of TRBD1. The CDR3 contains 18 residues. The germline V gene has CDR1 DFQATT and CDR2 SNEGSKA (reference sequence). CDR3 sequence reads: CSATHRTGASVSNQPQHF.

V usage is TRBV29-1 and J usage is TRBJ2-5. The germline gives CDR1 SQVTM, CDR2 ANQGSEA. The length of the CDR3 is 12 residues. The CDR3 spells CSVVVTGETQYF.

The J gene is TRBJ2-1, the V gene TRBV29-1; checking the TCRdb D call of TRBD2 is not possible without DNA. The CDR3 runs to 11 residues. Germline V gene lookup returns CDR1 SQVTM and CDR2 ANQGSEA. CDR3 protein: CSELARHEQFF.

The CDR3 spells CASSVGSSYEQYF. The chain couples TRBV9 to TRBJ2-7. The CDR3 runs to 13 residues. The germline V gene encodes CDR1 SGDLS and CDR2 YYNGEE.

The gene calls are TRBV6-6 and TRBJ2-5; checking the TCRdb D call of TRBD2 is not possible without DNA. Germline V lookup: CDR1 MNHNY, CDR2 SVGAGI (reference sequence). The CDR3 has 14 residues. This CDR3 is CASIAAGKKETQYF.

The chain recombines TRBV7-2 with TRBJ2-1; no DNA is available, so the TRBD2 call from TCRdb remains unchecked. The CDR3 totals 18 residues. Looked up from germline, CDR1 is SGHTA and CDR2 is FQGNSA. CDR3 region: CASSSKGATSGSLNEQFF. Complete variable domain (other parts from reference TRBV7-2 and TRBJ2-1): GAGVSQSPSNKVTEKGKDVELRCDPISGHTALYWYRQSLGQGLEFLIYFQGNSAPDKSGLPSDRFSAERTGGSVSTLTIQRTQQEDSAVYLCASSSKGATSGSLNEQFFGPGTRLTVL.

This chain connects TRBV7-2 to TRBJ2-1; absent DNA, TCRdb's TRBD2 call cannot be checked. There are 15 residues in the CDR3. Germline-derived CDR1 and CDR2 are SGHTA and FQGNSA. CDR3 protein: CASSLDGLSLNEQFF.

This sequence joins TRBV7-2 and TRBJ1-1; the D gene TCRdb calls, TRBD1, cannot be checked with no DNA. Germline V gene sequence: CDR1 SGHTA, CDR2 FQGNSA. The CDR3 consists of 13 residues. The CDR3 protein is CASSRDSRTEAFF.

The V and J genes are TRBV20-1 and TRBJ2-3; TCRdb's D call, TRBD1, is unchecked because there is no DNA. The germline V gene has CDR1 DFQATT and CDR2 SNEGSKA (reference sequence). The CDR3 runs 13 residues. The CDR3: CSARGTGTDTQYF.

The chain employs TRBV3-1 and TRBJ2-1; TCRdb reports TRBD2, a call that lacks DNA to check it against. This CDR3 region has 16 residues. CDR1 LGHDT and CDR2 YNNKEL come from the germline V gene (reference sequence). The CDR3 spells CASSTTSAYSYNEQFF.

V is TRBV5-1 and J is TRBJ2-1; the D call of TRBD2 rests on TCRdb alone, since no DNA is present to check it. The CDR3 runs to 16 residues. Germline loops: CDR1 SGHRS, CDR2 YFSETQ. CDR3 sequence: CASSATSVQSYNEQFF. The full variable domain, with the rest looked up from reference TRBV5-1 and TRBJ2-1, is KAGVTQTPRYLIKTRGQQVTLSCSPISGHRSVSWYQQTPGQGLQFLFEYFSETQRNKGNFPGRFSGRQFSNSRSEMNVSTLELGDSALYLCASSATSVQSYNEQFFGPGTRLTVL.

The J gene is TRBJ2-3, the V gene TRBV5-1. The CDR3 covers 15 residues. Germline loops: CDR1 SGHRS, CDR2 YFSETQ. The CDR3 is CASSLAMRTTDTQYF.

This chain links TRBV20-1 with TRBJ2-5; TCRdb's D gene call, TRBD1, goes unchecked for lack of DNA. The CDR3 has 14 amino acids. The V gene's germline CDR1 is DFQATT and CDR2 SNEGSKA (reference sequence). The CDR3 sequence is CSAREGQGVETQYF.